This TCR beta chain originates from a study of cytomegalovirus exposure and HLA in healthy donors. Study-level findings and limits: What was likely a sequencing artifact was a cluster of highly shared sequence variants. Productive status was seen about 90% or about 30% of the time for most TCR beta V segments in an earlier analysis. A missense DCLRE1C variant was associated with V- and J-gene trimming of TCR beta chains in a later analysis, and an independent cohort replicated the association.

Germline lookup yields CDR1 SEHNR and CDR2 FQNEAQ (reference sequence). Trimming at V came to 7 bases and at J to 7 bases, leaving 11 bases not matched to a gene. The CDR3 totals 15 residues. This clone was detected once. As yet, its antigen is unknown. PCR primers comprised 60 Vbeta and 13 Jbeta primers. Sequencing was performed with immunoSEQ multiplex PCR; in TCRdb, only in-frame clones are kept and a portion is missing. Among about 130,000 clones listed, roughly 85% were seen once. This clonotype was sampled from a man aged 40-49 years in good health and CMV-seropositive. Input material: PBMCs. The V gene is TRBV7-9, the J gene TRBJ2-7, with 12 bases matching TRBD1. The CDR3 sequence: CASTESGTGGREQYF. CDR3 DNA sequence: TGTGCCAGCACCGAATCCGGGACAGGGGGCCGGGAGCAGTACTTC.